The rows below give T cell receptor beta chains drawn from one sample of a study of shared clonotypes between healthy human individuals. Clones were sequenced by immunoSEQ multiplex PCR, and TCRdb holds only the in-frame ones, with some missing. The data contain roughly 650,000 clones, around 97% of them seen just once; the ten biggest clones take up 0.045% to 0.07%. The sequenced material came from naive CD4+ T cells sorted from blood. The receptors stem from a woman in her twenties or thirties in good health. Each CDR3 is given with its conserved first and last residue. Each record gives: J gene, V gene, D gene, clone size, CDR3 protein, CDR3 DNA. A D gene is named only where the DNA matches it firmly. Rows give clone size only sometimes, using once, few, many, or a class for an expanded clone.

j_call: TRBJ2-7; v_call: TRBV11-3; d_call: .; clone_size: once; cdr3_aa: CASSSPGAGVDEQYF; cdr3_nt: TGTGCCAGCAGCTCCCCGGGGGCTGGGGTGGACGAGCAGTACTTC
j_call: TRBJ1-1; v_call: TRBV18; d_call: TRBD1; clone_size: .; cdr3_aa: CASSPNVRGQGYEAFF; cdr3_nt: TGTGCCAGCTCACCAAATGTAAGGGGACAGGGATATGAAGCTTTCTTT
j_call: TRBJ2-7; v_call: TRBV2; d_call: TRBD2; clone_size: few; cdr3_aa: CASRGDLLEQYF; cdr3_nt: TGTGCCAGCCGGGGGGACCTCCTCGAGCAGTACTTC
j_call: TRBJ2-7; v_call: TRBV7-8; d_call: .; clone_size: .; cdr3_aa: CASSLDNRLSSYEQYF; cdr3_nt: TGTGCCAGCAGCTTAGACAACAGATTGAGCTCCTACGAGCAGTACTTC
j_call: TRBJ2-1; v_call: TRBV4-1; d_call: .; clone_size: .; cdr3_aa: CASSQEALAAYNEQFF; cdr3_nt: TGCGCCAGCAGCCAAGAAGCGCTAGCTGCCTACAATGAGCAGTTCTTC
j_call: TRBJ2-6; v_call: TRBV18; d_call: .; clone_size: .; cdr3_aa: CASSVSAVGANVLTF; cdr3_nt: TGTGCCAGCTCAGTCTCTGCAGTTGGGGCCAACGTCCTGACTTTC
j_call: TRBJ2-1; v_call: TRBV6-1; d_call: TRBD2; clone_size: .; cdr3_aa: CASSEQTSGVIYNEQFF; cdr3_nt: TGTGCCAGCAGTGAACAAACTAGCGGGGTCATCTACAATGAGCAGTTCTTC
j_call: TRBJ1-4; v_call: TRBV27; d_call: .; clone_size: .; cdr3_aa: CASSTGTNEKLFF; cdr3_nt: TGTGCCAGCAGTACAGGTACTAATGAAAAACTGTTTTTT
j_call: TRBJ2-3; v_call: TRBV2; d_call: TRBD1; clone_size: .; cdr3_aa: CASRGTGSPDTQYF; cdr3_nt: TGTGCCAGCAGGGGGACAGGGAGCCCAGATACGCAGTATTTT
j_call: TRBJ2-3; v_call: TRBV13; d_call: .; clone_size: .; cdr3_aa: CASSPTRASNTQYF; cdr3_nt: TGTGCCAGCAGTCCAACTAGAGCGTCGAATACGCAGTATTTT
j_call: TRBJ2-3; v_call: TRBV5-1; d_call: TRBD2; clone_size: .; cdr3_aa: CASSSPGLAGDTQYF; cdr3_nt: TGCGCCAGCAGCTCCCCGGGACTAGCAGGAGATACGCAGTATTTT
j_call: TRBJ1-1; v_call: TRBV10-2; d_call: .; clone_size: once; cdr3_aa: CASSDRGSHEAFF; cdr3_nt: TGCGCCAGCAGTGACAGAGGGAGCCATGAAGCTTTCTTT
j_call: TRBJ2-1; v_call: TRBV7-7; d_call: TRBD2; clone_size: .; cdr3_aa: CASSPTSGRISEQFF; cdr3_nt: TGTGCCAGCAGCCCTACTAGCGGGAGGATCAGTGAGCAGTTCTTC
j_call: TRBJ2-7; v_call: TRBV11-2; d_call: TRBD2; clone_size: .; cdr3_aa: CASSSSPPGLAGFGEQYF; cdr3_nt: TGTGCCAGCAGCTCTTCTCCCCCGGGACTAGCGGGATTTGGGGAGCAGTACTTC
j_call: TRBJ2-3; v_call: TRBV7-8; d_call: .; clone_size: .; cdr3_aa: CASSLWWRSRSVTDTQYF; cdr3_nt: TGTGCCAGCAGCTTATGGTGGAGAAGCCGGAGCGTGACAGATACGCAGTATTTT
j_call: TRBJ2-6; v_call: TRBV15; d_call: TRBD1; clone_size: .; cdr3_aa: CATSRDLAGGITGANVLTF; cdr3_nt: TGTGCCACCAGCAGAGATCTAGCAGGGGGCATTACTGGGGCCAACGTCCTGACTTTC
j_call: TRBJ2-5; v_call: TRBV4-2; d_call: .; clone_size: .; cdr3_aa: CASSQGQETQYF; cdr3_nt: TGTGCCAGCAGCCAAGGCCAAGAGACCCAGTACTTC
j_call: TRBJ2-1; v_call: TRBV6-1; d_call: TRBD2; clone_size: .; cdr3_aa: CASSQTSGSLNEQFF; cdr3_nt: TGTGCCAGCAGCCAGACTAGCGGGAGCCTAAATGAGCAGTTCTTC
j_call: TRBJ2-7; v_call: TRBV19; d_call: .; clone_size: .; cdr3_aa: CASAEGVQEQYF; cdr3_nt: TGTGCCAGTGCCGAGGGGGTGCAAGAGCAGTACTTC
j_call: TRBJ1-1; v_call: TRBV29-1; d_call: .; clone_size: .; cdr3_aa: CSVRDANTEAFF; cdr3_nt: TGCAGCGTAAGGGACGCGAACACTGAAGCTTTCTTT
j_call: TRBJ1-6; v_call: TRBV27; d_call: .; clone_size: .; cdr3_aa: CASSSSWGFNSPLHF; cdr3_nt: TGTGCCAGCAGTTCCTCCTGGGGGTTCAATTCACCCCTCCACTTT
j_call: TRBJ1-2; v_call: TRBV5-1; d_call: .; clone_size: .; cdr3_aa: CASSSTANYGYTF; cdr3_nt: TGCGCCAGCAGCTCAACAGCTAACTATGGCTACACCTTC
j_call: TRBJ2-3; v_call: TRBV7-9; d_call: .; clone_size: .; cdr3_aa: CASSLEGTFLDTQYF; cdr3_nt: TGTGCCAGCAGCTTAGAGGGGACTTTCCTCGATACGCAGTATTTT
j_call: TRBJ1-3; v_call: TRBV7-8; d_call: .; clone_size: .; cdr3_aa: CASSSRRGGGDSGNTIYF; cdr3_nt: TGTGCCAGCAGCTCCCGCCGAGGGGGGGGAGACTCTGGAAACACCATATATTTT
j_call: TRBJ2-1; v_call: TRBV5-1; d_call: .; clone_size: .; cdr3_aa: CASSLVWLALNNEQFF; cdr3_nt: TGCGCCAGCAGCTTGGTGTGGCTAGCGCTGAACAATGAGCAGTTCTTC
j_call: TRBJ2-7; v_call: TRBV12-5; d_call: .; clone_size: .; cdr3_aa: CASGPPRASSYEQYF; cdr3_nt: TGTGCTAGTGGCCCTCCTCGAGCTAGCTCCTACGAGCAGTACTTC
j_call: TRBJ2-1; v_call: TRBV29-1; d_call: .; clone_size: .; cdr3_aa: CSVWKRLVSIYNEQFF; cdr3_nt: TGCAGCGTTTGGAAGCGCCTAGTTTCGATTTACAATGAGCAGTTCTTC
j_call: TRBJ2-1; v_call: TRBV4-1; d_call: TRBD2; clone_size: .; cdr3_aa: CASSPDPGTSGRISYNEQFF; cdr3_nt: TGCGCCAGCAGCCCCGATCCCGGGACTAGCGGGAGGATCTCCTACAATGAGCAGTTCTTC
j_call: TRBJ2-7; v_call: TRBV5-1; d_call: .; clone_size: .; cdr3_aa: CASSFRDYSYEQYF; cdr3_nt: TGCGCCAGCAGCTTTAGAGACTATTCCTACGAGCAGTACTTC
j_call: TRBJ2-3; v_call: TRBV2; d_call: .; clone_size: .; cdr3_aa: CASLATDTQYF; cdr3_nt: TGTGCCAGCCTGGCCACAGATACGCAGTATTTT
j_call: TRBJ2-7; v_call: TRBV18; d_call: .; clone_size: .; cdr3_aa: CASSPLDPGHSSYEQYF; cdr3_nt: TGTGCCAGCTCACCACTAGATCCAGGGCACAGCTCCTACGAGCAGTACTTC
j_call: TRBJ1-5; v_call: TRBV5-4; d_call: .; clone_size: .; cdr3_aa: CASSLGDNQPQHF; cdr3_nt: TGTGCCAGCAGCTTGGGAGACAATCAGCCCCAGCATTTT
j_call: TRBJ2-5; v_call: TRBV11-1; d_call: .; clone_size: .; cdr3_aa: CASSKRKYQETQYF; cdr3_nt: TGTGCCAGCAGTAAAAGAAAGTACCAAGAGACCCAGTACTTC
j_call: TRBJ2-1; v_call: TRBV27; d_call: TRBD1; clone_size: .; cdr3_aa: CASSWAGTAKFF; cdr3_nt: TGTGCCAGCAGTTGGGCAGGGACAGCTAAGTTCTTC
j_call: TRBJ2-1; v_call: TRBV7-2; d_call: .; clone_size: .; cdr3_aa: CASSVGVLRNEQFF; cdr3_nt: TGTGCCAGCAGCGTCGGGGTACTACGCAATGAGCAGTTCTTC
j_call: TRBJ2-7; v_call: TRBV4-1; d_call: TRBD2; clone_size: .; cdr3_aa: CASSQELALTYEQYF; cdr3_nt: TGCGCCAGCAGCCAAGAACTAGCGTTAACCTACGAGCAGTACTTC
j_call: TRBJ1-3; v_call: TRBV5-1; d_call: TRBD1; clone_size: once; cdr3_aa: CASSFGTADVNTIYF; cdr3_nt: TGCGCCAGCAGCTTTGGGACAGCCGATGTAAACACCATATATTTT
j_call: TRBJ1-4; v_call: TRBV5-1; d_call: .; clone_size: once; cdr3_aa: CASSFSGYAANEKLFF; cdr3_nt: TGCGCCAGCAGCTTCTCGGGGTATGCAGCTAATGAAAAACTGTTTTTT
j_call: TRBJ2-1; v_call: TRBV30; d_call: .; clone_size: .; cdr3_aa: CAWSGINNEQFF; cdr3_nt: TGTGCCTGGAGTGGGATTAACAATGAGCAGTTCTTC
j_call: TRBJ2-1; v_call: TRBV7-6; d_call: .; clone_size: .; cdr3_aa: CASSLVGFEQFF; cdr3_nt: TGTGCCAGCAGCTTAGTCGGCTTTGAGCAGTTCTTC
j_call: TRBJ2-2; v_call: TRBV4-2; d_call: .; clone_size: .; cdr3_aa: CASSPWSSPGTGELFF; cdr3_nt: TGTGCCAGCAGCCCCTGGTCTAGCCCGGGCACCGGGGAGCTGTTTTTT
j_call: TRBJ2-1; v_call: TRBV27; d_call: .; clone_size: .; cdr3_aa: CASSLPSRFYNEQFF; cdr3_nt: TGTGCCAGCAGTTTACCTTCTCGTTTCTACAATGAGCAGTTCTTC
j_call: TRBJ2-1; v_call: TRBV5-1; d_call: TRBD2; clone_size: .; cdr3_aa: CASSILAGGYDEQFF; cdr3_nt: TGCGCCAGCAGCATACTAGCGGGAGGGTACGATGAGCAGTTCTTC
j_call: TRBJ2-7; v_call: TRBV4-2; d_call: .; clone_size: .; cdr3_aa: CASSPALGTGSYEQYF; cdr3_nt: TGTGCCAGCAGCCCAGCGCTCGGGACGGGCTCCTACGAGCAGTACTTC
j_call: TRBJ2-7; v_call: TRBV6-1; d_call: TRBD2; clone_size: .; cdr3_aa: CASSGLAGGPGSYEQYF; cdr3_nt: TGTGCCAGCAGTGGACTAGCGGGAGGACCCGGCTCCTACGAGCAGTACTTC
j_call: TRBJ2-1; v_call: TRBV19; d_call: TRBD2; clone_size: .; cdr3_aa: CASKSISGSVREQFF; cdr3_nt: TGTGCCAGTAAATCAATTAGCGGGAGCGTCCGTGAGCAGTTCTTC
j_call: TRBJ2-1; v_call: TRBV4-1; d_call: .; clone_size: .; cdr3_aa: CASSQVPSVNNEQFF; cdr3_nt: TGCGCCAGCAGCCAAGTGCCTAGCGTAAACAATGAGCAGTTCTTC
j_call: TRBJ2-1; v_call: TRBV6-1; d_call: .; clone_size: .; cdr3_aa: CASSGTGQGNNEQFF; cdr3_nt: TGTGCCAGCTCAGGGACGGGGCAGGGGAACAATGAGCAGTTCTTC
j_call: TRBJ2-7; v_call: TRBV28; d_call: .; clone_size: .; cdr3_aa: CASSHTYEQYF; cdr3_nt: TGTGCCAGCAGTCACACCTACGAGCAGTACTTC
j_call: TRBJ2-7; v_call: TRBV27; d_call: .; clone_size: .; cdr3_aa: CASSLSPGPWYEQYF; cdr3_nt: TGTGCCAGCAGTTTATCCCCCGGCCCATGGTACGAGCAGTACTTC
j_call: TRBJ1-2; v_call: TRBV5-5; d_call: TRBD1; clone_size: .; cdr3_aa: CASSPGQYGYTF; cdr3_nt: TGTGCCAGCAGCCCGGGACAGTATGGCTACACCTTC
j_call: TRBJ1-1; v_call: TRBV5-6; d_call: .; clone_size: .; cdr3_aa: CASSAGAGVMNTEAFF; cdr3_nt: TGTGCCAGCAGCGCCGGAGCAGGGGTGATGAACACTGAAGCTTTCTTT
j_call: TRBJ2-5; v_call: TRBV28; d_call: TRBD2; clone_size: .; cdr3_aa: CASSYTLLAGGETQYF; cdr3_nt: TGTGCCAGCAGCTATACTCTACTAGCGGGAGGGGAGACCCAGTACTTC
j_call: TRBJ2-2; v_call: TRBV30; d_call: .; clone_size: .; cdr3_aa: CAWRSKPGLNTGELFF; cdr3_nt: TGTGCCTGGAGGTCAAAACCGGGACTCAACACCGGGGAGCTGTTTTTT
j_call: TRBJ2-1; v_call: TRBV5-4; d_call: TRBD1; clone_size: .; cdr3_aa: CASSLEDRDEFF; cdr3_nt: TGTGCCAGCAGCTTGGAAGACAGGGATGAGTTCTTC
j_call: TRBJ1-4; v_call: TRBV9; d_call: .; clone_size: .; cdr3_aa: CASSYGGSGSGEKLFF; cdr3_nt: TGTGCCAGCAGCTACGGGGGGTCAGGGTCGGGTGAAAAACTGTTTTTT
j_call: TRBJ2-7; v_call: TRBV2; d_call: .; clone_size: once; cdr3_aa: CASRGLATSYEQYF; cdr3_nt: TGTGCCAGCAGAGGGCTAGCGACCTCCTACGAGCAGTACTTC
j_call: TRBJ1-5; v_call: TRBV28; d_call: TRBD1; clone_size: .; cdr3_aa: CASSLQGALDQPQHF; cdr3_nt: TGTGCCAGCAGTCTCCAGGGGGCGTTAGATCAGCCCCAGCATTTT
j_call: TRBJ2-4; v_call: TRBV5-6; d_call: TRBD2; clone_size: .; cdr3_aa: CASRLRLAWGKNIQYF; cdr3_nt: TGTGCCAGCAGGTTACGACTAGCGTGGGGCAAAAACATTCAGTACTTC
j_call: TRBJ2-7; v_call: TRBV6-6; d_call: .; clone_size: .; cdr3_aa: CASSYRWQSYEQYF; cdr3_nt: TGTGCCAGCAGTTACCGGTGGCAGAGCTACGAGCAGTACTTC